This is a list of T cell receptor beta chains from one sample in a study of cytomegalovirus exposure and HLA in healthy donors. Assay: immunoSEQ multiplex PCR; the TCRdb copy retains only in-frame clones and omits some. The table records tens of thousands of clones, around 77% of them present only once. The material sequenced was PBMCs. Every receptor here comes from a man younger than 45 in good health and CMV-seronegative. The CDR3 runs from the conserved cysteine through the conserved F or W. D genes are given only for firm matches. Not all rows give a size; the values are once, few, many and, for expanded clones, a class.

CDR3: CASSLRRLNTEAFF; DNA: TGTGCCAGCAGTTTAAGGAGACTGAACACTGAAGCTTTCTTT; D: .; size: once; J: TRBJ1-1; V: TRBV27
CDR3: CASSEGTGSSSYEQYF; DNA: TGTGCCAGCAGTGAAGGGACAGGGTCGTCCTCCTACGAGCAGTACTTC; D: TRBD1; size: .; J: TRBJ2-7; V: TRBV2
CDR3: CASSQQKDRGISEAFF; DNA: TGTGCCAGCAGCCAGCAAAAAGACAGGGGAATCTCTGAAGCTTTCTTT; D: TRBD1; size: .; J: TRBJ1-1; V: TRBV7-9
CDR3: CASSFSGDNEQFF; DNA: TGTGCCAGCAGCTTTTCAGGGGACAATGAGCAGTTCTTC; D: .; size: many; J: TRBJ2-1; V: TRBV7-3
CDR3: CASSKDRGLRDGYTF; DNA: TGTGCCAGCAGTAAGGACAGGGGACTTCGTGACGGCTACACCTTC; D: TRBD1; size: .; J: TRBJ1-2; V: TRBV6-5
CDR3: CASSQDWGGKVGGYTF; DNA: TGCGCCAGCAGCCAAGATTGGGGCGGTAAAGTAGGAGGCTACACCTTC; D: .; size: .; J: TRBJ1-2; V: TRBV4-3
CDR3: CASSTVSLQETQYF; DNA: TGTGCCAGCAGTACTGTCTCCCTACAAGAGACCCAGTACTTC; D: .; size: .; J: TRBJ2-5; V: TRBV6-5
CDR3: CSAIQGTEAFF; DNA: TGCAGTGCTATTCAGGGGACTGAAGCTTTCTTT; D: .; size: .; J: TRBJ1-1; V: TRBV20-1
CDR3: CASSLGQGTGGYTF; DNA: TGCGCCAGCAGCCTTGGACAGGGGACGGGTGGCTACACCTTC; D: TRBD1; size: .; J: TRBJ1-2; V: TRBV4-1
CDR3: CASSYSTSGVGEQYF; DNA: TGTGCCAGCAGTTACTCGACTAGCGGGGTCGGAGAGCAGTACTTC; D: TRBD2; size: .; J: TRBJ2-7; V: TRBV6-5
CDR3: CASSQGMGTEAFF; DNA: TGTGCCAGCTCACAGGGGATGGGTACTGAAGCTTTCTTT; D: .; size: .; J: TRBJ1-1; V: TRBV18
CDR3: CARSLERVQETQYF; DNA: TGTGCCAGAAGCTTGGAGCGGGTCCAAGAGACCCAGTACTTC; D: .; size: .; J: TRBJ2-5; V: TRBV5-3
CDR3: CASSPTSGGIDEQFF; DNA: TGTGCCAGCAGCCCGACTAGCGGGGGGATTGATGAGCAGTTCTTC; D: TRBD2; size: .; J: TRBJ2-1; V: TRBV9
CDR3: CASSIDSSRVIPYNEQFF; DNA: TGTGCCAGTAGTATAGATTCCTCCAGGGTAATCCCATACAATGAGCAGTTCTTC; D: .; size: .; J: TRBJ2-1; V: TRBV19
CDR3: CASSPPNRWQETQYF; DNA: TGTGCCAGCTCACCACCAAACCGGTGGCAAGAGACCCAGTACTTC; D: .; size: once; J: TRBJ2-5; V: TRBV18
CDR3: CASSQGTSGGGGTDTQYF; DNA: TGCGCCAGCAGCCAAGGCACTAGCGGGGGAGGGGGGACAGATACGCAGTATTTT; D: TRBD2; size: few; J: TRBJ2-3; V: TRBV4-3
CDR3: CASSPGSGARVYEQYF; DNA: TGTGCCAGCAGCCCAGGTTCAGGGGCCCGCGTCTACGAGCAGTACTTC; D: .; size: .; J: TRBJ2-7; V: TRBV11-3
CDR3: CSVGREVQETQYF; DNA: TGCAGCGTGGGGAGGGAGGTTCAAGAGACCCAGTACTTC; D: TRBD2; size: .; J: TRBJ2-5; V: TRBV29-1
CDR3: CASRRRVNTDTQYF; DNA: TGTGCCAGTAGACGCAGGGTCAACACAGATACGCAGTATTTT; D: .; size: .; J: TRBJ2-3; V: TRBV19
CDR3: CASSQTSGAPHEQYF; DNA: TGTGCCAGCAGCCAGACTAGCGGGGCCCCCCACGAGCAGTACTTC; D: TRBD2; size: .; J: TRBJ2-7; V: TRBV27
CDR3: CASSKGEGTEAFF; DNA: TGTGCCAGCAGCAAGGGGGAGGGCACTGAAGCTTTCTTT; D: .; size: once; J: TRBJ1-1; V: TRBV2
CDR3: CASSVGRDPTYNEQFF; DNA: TGTGCCAGCAGCGTAGGGAGGGACCCGACCTACAATGAGCAGTTCTTC; D: .; size: .; J: TRBJ2-1; V: TRBV9
CDR3: CASSYVPGSSYEQYF; DNA: TGTGCCAGCAGTTACGTGCCAGGATCTTCCTACGAGCAGTACTTC; D: .; size: .; J: TRBJ2-7; V: TRBV6-5